Included here is one T cell receptor (beta chain) sequence, with context. The data were obtained in a study of blood T cell repertoires in COVID-19. The table came from immunoSEQ multiplex PCR; TCRdb's copy has only in-frame clones and leaves some out. The table records around 190,000 clones, approximately 80% of them present only once. This CDR3 is 14 amino acids long. The germline CDR1 and CDR2 sequences are LGHNA and YNFKEQ. V lost 1 base and J 10 bases, leaving 13 bases between the germline ends. Input material: PBMCs or T cells enriched from blood (not recorded which). The rearrangement links TRBV4-2 to TRBJ1-4; a possible D gene is TRBD1 (5 bases). The clonotype originates from a man in his forties or fifties who had recovered from COVID-19. The CDR3: CASSQGGTGGKLFF. The CDR3 DNA follows: TGTGCCAGCAGCCAAGGGGGGACCGGGGGAAAACTGTTTTTT.